This T cell receptor beta chain was captured in a study of post-analysis software for immune sequencing data. Study at large: Multiple sclerosis in the patients followed relapsing-remitting, secondary progressive and progressive-relapsing courses.

Prepared libraries of TCR beta cDNA carried unique molecular identifiers. Approximately 0.5 million cDNA molecules were recovered from an input of roughly 0.95 to 10 million T cells. TCRdb ran MiXCR on the PCR reads and lists one entry per CDR3 protein. The repertoire has hundreds of thousands of distinct CDR3 sequences, approximately 57% of them found once; the top ten carry around 4.5%. In regard to this clonotype: Its antigen remains unidentified.

Study findings and constraints: TRBV5-6, TRBV5-1 and TRBV20-1 belonged to a set of about 5 TRBV segments that were more frequent in patients than controls. Compared with controls, patients showed significantly lower normalized Chao1 diversity. By F measure, strong co-clustering occurred among samples prepared in the same batch.

The CDR3 covers 17 residues. The V and J ends lost 4 bases and 5 bases, in that order; junction bases with no gene match: 15. Germline V gene sequence: CDR1 SGHRS, CDR2 YFSETQ. Sequenced input: blood. The chain uses TRBV5-1 and TRBJ2-1; 7 nucleotides line up with TRBD2. This TCR was sampled from a girl aged 5 to 17 with multiple sclerosis. DNA of the CDR3: TGCGCCAGCAGCCATGAAAGAGGCGGGGGTGTTCACAATGAGCAGTTCTTC. It encodes CASSHERGGGVHNEQFF.